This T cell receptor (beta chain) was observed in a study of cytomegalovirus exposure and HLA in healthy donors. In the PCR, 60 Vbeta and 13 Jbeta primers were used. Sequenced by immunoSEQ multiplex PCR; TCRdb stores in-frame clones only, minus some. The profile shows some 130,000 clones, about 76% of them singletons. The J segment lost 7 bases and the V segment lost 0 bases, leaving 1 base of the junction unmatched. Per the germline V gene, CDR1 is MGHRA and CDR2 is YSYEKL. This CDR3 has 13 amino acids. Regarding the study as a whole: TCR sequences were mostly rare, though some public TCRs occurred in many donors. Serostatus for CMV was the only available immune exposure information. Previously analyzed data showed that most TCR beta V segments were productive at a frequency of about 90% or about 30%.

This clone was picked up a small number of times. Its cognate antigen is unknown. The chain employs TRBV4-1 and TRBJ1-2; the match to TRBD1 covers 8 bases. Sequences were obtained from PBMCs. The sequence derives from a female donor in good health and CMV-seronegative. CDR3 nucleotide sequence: TGCGCCAGCAGCCAAGAAACAGGGGGTGGCTACACCTTC. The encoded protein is CASSQETGGGYTF.